Listed below are T cell receptor beta chains from one sample, sequenced in a study of T cells in localized non-small cell lung cancer. Only in-frame clones appear in the TCRdb table, and some are missing; sequencing was by immunoSEQ multiplex PCR. The sample lists 20,000 to 25,000 clones; roughly 83% were seen once. The material sequenced was peripheral blood, taken before any cancer treatment. These receptor sequences come from a man aged 40-75 years with stage I lung adenocarcinoma. CDR3s include the opening cysteine and the closing phenylalanine or tryptophan. A D gene is named only where the DNA matches it firmly. The listing skips clone size in some rows; elsewhere it reads once, few, many or a size class.

cdr3_length,clone_size,v_call,d_call,j_call,cdr3_aa,cdr3_nt
12,-,TRBV28,-,TRBJ1-5,CASSLKNQPQHF,TGTGCCAGCAGTTTAAAGAATCAGCCCCAGCATTTT
17,once,TRBV4-2,TRBD2,TRBJ2-1,CASSQDGVSGPGNEQFF,TGTGCCAGCAGCCAAGATGGCGTTAGCGGGCCGGGGAATGAGCAGTTCTTC
14,-,TRBV7-2,-,TRBJ2-3,CASSLAGPTDTQYF,TGTGCCAGCAGCTTAGCGGGACCCACAGATACGCAGTATTTT
16,-,TRBV7-2,-,TRBJ2-2,CASSLVGGTNTGELFF,TGTGCCAGCAGCTTAGTGGGCGGGACGAACACCGGGGAGCTGTTTTTT
15,-,TRBV7-9,-,TRBJ1-1,CASSLSGGLGAEAFF,TGTGCCAGCAGCTTATCTGGGGGGCTCGGCGCTGAAGCTTTCTTT
15,medium-sized,TRBV19,-,TRBJ2-3,CASSVTSTFADTQYF,TGTGCCAGTAGTGTAACTAGCACGTTTGCAGATACGCAGTATTTT
15,-,TRBV4-3,TRBD1,TRBJ2-7,CASSPRQGNAYEQYF,TGCGCCAGCAGCCCCCGACAGGGTAACGCCTACGAGCAGTACTTC
17,-,TRBV7-9,TRBD2,TRBJ2-5,CASSLGGWSGGAETQYF,TGTGCCAGCAGCTTGGGAGGTTGGAGCGGGGGGGCTGAGACCCAGTACTTC
15,-,TRBV7-2,TRBD1,TRBJ1-2,CASSPWDRALQGYTF,TGTGCCAGCAGCCCCTGGGACAGGGCACTTCAGGGCTACACCTTC
13,few,TRBV19,TRBD1,TRBJ1-1,CASSIQTGAEAFF,TGTGCCAGTAGTATTCAGACAGGGGCTGAAGCTTTCTTT
12,-,TRBV6-5,TRBD1,TRBJ1-1,CASSMTGSEAFF,TGTGCCAGCAGTATGACAGGGTCTGAAGCTTTCTTT
14,-,TRBV5-1,-,TRBJ1-5,CASSPDPTRPPQHF,TGCGCCAGCAGCCCCGACCCGACCCGCCCGCCCCAGCATTTT
14,-,TRBV19,-,TRBJ2-7,CASSIYGSLYEQYF,TGTGCCAGTAGTATATACGGCAGCCTTTACGAGCAGTACTTC
17,-,TRBV19,-,TRBJ2-5,CASSNNAFHTSRETQYF,TGTGCCAGTAGTAACAACGCCTTTCACACGAGTCGAGAGACCCAGTACTTC
13,-,TRBV27,-,TRBJ2-7,CASSRTDSYEQYF,TGTGCCAGCAGTCGGACGGACTCCTACGAGCAGTACTTC
14,-,TRBV5-1,TRBD1,TRBJ2-5,CASSETGAGETQYF,TGCGCCAGCAGCGAGACAGGGGCGGGAGAGACCCAGTACTTC
13,-,TRBV27,-,TRBJ2-7,CASSPDIPDEQYF,TGTGCCAGCAGCCCGGACATACCCGACGAGCAGTACTTC
15,-,TRBV7-2,TRBD2,TRBJ2-1,CASSLDLAGVGEQFF,TGTGCCAGCAGCTTAGACCTAGCGGGAGTGGGTGAGCAGTTCTTC
15,-,TRBV4-2,-,TRBJ1-3,CASSQEGGVGNTIYF,TGTGCCAGCAGCCAAGAAGGGGGGGTTGGAAACACCATATATTTT
19,-,TRBV28,-,TRBJ2-7,CASSLSIFRLGGSGIEQYF,TGTGCCAGCAGTTTGTCAATTTTTAGGTTAGGTGGGTCTGGTATTGAGCAGTACTTC
16,-,TRBV4-1,-,TRBJ1-3,CASSPVRASAGNTIYF,TGCGCCAGCAGCCCTGTCAGGGCTAGTGCTGGAAACACCATATATTTT
14,few,TRBV5-1,-,TRBJ2-3,CASSPGRQADTQYF,TGCGCCAGCAGCCCTGGGAGACAAGCAGATACGCAGTATTTT
19,once,TRBV7-8,-,TRBJ2-7,CASSPLILPTGTPLYEQYF,TGTGCCAGCAGCCCCCTAATATTACCGACCGGGACTCCGCTTTACGAGCAGTACTTC
14,-,TRBV15,-,TRBJ1-4,CATSTPGRNEKLFF,TGTGCCACCTCGACCCCCGGCCGGAATGAAAAACTGTTTTTT
17,-,TRBV5-6,-,TRBJ2-3,CASSLGSLGAGTDTQYF,TGTGCCAGCAGCTTGGGTAGTCTGGGCGCGGGGACAGATACGCAGTATTTT
13,-,TRBV5-1,-,TRBJ2-7,CASGPEGGGEQYF,TGCGCCAGCGGGCCTGAGGGGGGAGGCGAGCAGTACTTC
14,-,TRBV2,TRBD1,TRBJ2-5,CASRQGGPGETQYF,TGTGCCAGCAGACAGGGGGGTCCCGGGGAGACCCAGTACTTC
16,-,TRBV5-6,-,TRBJ2-4,CASSFQRPLAKNIQYF,TGTGCCAGCAGCTTTCAGCGGCCCCTAGCCAAAAACATTCAGTACTTC
16,-,TRBV7-3,TRBD1,TRBJ2-1,CASSLYAGTGDSEQFF,TGTGCCAGCAGCTTGTATGCCGGGACAGGGGACAGTGAGCAGTTCTTC
12,-,TRBV28,-,TRBJ1-1,CASSLQGTEAFF,TGTGCCAGCAGTTTACAGGGTACTGAAGCTTTCTTT
13,-,TRBV10-3,-,TRBJ2-3,CAISEAGPDTQYF,TGTGCCATCAGTGAGGCGGGGCCAGATACGCAGTATTTT
15,-,TRBV5-6,TRBD2,TRBJ2-5,CASSSLAGPKETQYF,TGTGCCAGCAGCTCTCTAGCGGGACCTAAAGAGACCCAGTACTTC
16,-,TRBV4-3,TRBD2,TRBJ2-7,CASSQDRAGGLDEQYF,TGCGCCAGCAGCCAAGATAGAGCGGGGGGCCTCGACGAGCAGTACTTC
16,-,TRBV6-1,-,TRBJ1-3,CASSARQTDSGNTIYF,TGTGCCAGCAGTGCCAGACAGACCGACTCTGGAAACACCATATATTTT
14,-,TRBV7-3,TRBD2,TRBJ2-5,CASSVSGRPETQYF,TGTGCCAGCAGCGTTAGCGGGAGGCCCGAGACCCAGTACTTC
13,-,TRBV28,-,TRBJ1-2,CASSPGVVGGYTF,TGTGCCAGCAGTCCCGGGGTGGTCGGTGGCTACACCTTC
10,-,TRBV2,-,TRBJ2-2,CASSPRELFF,TGTGCCAGCAGTCCTCGAGAGCTGTTTTTT
16,-,TRBV4-3,-,TRBJ1-4,CASSQGAAGAGEKLFF,TGCGCCAGCAGCCAAGGGGCGGCAGGGGCTGGCGAAAAACTGTTTTTT
15,-,TRBV7-7,-,TRBJ2-7,CASSLGQGPSYEQYF,TGTGCTAGCAGCTTAGGGCAGGGGCCCTCCTACGAGCAGTACTTC
13,-,TRBV11-2,-,TRBJ2-1,CASSLGRNNEQFF,TGTGCCAGCAGCTTAGGTAGAAACAATGAGCAGTTCTTC
17,-,TRBV4-3,TRBD2,TRBJ2-5,CASSQATSGRREETQYF,TGCGCCAGCAGCCAAGCTACAAGCGGGAGGAGGGAAGAGACCCAGTACTTC
15,-,TRBV11-2,-,TRBJ1-2,CASSLAGGRDYGYTF,TGTGCCAGCAGCTTAGCGGGGGGAAGGGACTATGGCTACACCTTC
17,once,TRBV7-9,TRBD2,TRBJ2-3,CASSSTRLAGLTDTQYF,TGTGCCAGCAGCTCCACCCGACTAGCGGGACTCACAGATACGCAGTATTTT
14,-,TRBV4-3,-,TRBJ2-3,CASSQAASTDTQYF,TGCGCCAGCAGCCAAGCTGCCAGCACAGATACGCAGTATTTT
13,-,TRBV5-6,-,TRBJ2-5,CASSPGPGETQYF,TGTGCCAGCAGCCCAGGGCCGGGAGAGACCCAGTACTTC
13,-,TRBV18,-,TRBJ1-5,CASSAGGDQPQHF,TGTGCCAGCTCTGCGGGAGGAGATCAGCCCCAGCATTTT
18,-,TRBV5-4,-,TRBJ2-6,CASSWNPGKEGGANVLTF,TGTGCCAGCAGCTGGAATCCAGGGAAAGAGGGTGGGGCCAACGTCCTGACTTTC
12,few,TRBV28,TRBD1,TRBJ1-4,CASSLQGGRLFF,TGTGCCAGCAGTCTACAGGGGGGTCGACTGTTTTTT
18,-,TRBV28,TRBD1,TRBJ1-5,CASSRRTGNLGSNQPQHF,TGTGCCAGCAGTCGCAGGACAGGGAATCTCGGGAGCAATCAGCCCCAGCATTTT
14,few,TRBV18,-,TRBJ1-6,CASSPEGQGSPLHF,TGTGCCAGCTCACCAGAGGGGCAGGGGTCACCCCTCCACTTT
17,few,TRBV18,-,TRBJ1-1,CASSPSASDRPNTEAFF,TGTGCCAGCTCACCCTCCGCCAGCGACAGGCCGAACACTGAAGCTTTCTTT
18,-,TRBV4-3,TRBD2,TRBJ2-3,CASSPTSGGTWGTDTQYF,TGCGCCAGCAGCCCCACTAGCGGGGGCACCTGGGGCACAGATACGCAGTATTTT
19,-,TRBV11-3,-,TRBJ2-5,CASSFSFYWVFPLTETQYF,TGTGCCAGCAGCTTCTCTTTTTACTGGGTGTTCCCTCTTACAGAGACCCAGTACTTC
13,-,TRBV6-6,TRBD1,TRBJ1-5,CASRLQGNQPQHF,TGTGCCAGCCGGCTACAGGGGAATCAGCCCCAGCATTTT